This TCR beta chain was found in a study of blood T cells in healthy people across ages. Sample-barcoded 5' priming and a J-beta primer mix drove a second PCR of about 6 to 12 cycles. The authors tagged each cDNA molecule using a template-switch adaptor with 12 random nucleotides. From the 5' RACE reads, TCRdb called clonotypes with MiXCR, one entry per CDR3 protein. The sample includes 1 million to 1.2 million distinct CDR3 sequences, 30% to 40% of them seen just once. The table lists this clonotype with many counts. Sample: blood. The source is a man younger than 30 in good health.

The CDR3 nucleotides read TGTGCCAGCTCTGGACAGGGGGTAACAGATACGCAGTATTTT. This sequence encodes CASSGQGVTDTQYF. The chain uses TRBV27 and TRBJ2-3; 10 bases align to TRBD1. Per the germline V gene, CDR1 is MNHEY and CDR2 is SMNVEV (reference sequence). The trim removed 8 bases at V and 3 bases at J, leaving 5 bases unmatched. The CDR3 consists of 14 residues.